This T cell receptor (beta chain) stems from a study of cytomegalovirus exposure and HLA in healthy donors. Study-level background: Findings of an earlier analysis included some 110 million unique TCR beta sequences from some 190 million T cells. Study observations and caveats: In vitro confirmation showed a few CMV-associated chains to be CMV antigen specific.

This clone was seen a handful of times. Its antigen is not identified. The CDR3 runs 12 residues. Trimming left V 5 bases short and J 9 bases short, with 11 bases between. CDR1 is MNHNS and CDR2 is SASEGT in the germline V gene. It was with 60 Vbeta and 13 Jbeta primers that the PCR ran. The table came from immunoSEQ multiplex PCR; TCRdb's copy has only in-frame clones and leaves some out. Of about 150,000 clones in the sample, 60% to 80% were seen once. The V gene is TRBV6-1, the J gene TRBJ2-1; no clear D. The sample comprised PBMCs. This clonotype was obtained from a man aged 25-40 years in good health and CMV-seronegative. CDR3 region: CASSPQEGEQFF. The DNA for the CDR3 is TGTGCCAGCAGTCCCCAGGAAGGTGAGCAGTTCTTC.